The present TCR beta chain was sequenced within a study of OX40 agonist ivuxolimab in advanced cancers. Trimming removed 1 base from V and 5 bases from J; junction bases left unmatched: 16. CDR1 and CDR2 (germline): MNHEY, SMNVEV (reference sequence). The CDR3 runs to 19 residues. Generated by immunoSEQ multiplex PCR, the TCRdb table keeps only in-frame clones and is missing some. The sample yields roughly 49,000 clones, roughly 79% seen once. The sample here was CD4+ or CD8+ T cells sorted from blood, taken in a trial of the OX40 agonist ivuxolimab. This chain joins TRBV27 and TRBJ2-2; 7 nucleotides align to TRBD2. This clonotype was sampled from an adult with an advanced solid tumor such as melanoma, head and neck, liver or kidney cancer. The CDR3, as DNA: TGTGCCAGCAGTTTATACACGGGAGGCCTACACGAACAAACCGGGGAGCTGTTTTTT. Translating it yields CASSLYTGGLHEQTGELFF.